This is a list of T cell receptor beta chains from one sample in a study of blood T cells in healthy people across ages. TCRdb processed the 5' RACE reads anew with MiXCR; each CDR3 protein has one entry. The sample contains about 930,000 distinct CDR3 sequences, almost 30% of which appear only once. A further study also used this sample, focusing on T cells of mothers and their children.

The sample comprised blood. These receptors originate from a woman aged 40-49 years in good health. The CDR3 runs from the conserved cysteine through the conserved F or W. A D gene is named only where the DNA matches it firmly. Some rows have no size entry. The others give once, few or many, or a class for an expanded clone.

>TRBJ2-7|many|TRBV20-1|14|TRBD2
TGCAGTGCTAGTCGCGCTAGCGGGGGCTACGAGCAGTACTTC
CSASRASGGYEQYF
>TRBJ2-7|-|TRBV28|15|-
TGTGCCAGCAGTTCTCTCGGGGACGGCTCCCACGAGCAGTACTTC
CASSSLGDGSHEQYF
>TRBJ2-1|many|TRBV7-2|15|TRBD2
TGTGCCAGCAGTCTAGCCAGCGGGGGGGCTAATGAGCAGTTCTTC
CASSLASGGANEQFF
>TRBJ2-4|-|TRBV10-2|14|TRBD1
TGCGCCAGCAGAAGGACAGGGGATTTAGGCATTCAGTACTTC
CASRRTGDLGIQYF
>TRBJ1-4|-|TRBV12-3/TRBV12-4|16|TRBD1
TGTGCCAGCAGTTTAAGTCGGACAGGGTTTGATGAAAAACTGTTTTTT
CASSLSRTGFDEKLFF
>TRBJ1-2|-|TRBV2|13|-
TGTGCCAGCAGGCTAGCGGGGGACTATGGCTACACCTTC
CASRLAGDYGYTF
>TRBJ2-4|-|TRBV9|14|TRBD2
TGTGCCAGCAGCTTAGCGGGGGGCGCGGGGGAGCAGTACTTC
CASSLAGGAGEQYF
>TRBJ2-3|few|TRBV18|15|-
TGTGCCAGCTCACAAGTACAGGGAGGTGGAGGTACGCAGTATTTT
CASSQVQGGGGTQYF
>TRBJ2-7|few|TRBV7-2|16|TRBD2
TGTGCCGGCAGTCTCGGGGATAGCGGGTCGGGCTACGAGCAGTACTTC
CAGSLGDSGSGYEQYF
>TRBJ2-6|-|TRBV3-1|15|-
TGTGCCAGCAGCCAAATGGCGTCTGGGGCCAACGTCCTGACTTTC
CASSQMASGANVLTF
>TRBJ1-5|few|TRBV28|19|-
TGTGCCAGCAGTTTAAATTTAGCATGGGGCGGAGCGGGTAATCAGCCCCAGCATTTT
CASSLNLAWGGAGNQPQHF
>TRBJ1-5|few|TRBV15|15|TRBD1
TGTGCCACCAGCAGAACCAGACAGGGAGGTCAGCCCCAGCATTTT
CATSRTRQGGQPQHF
>TRBJ1-1|-|TRBV7-9|13|-
TGTGCCAGCAGACCCGACTATTCAAGTCGAGCTTTCTTT
CASRPDYSSRAFF
>TRBJ2-1|-|TRBV7-9|16|-
TGTGCCAGCAGCTCCCCGGGTAGGGGCCTACCGAATGAGCAGTTCTTC
CASSSPGRGLPNEQFF
>TRBJ2-7|-|TRBV5-1|15|-
TGCGCCAGCAGCTTGGGGACAGATTTCTCCTACGAGCAGTACTTC
CASSLGTDFSYEQYF
>TRBJ2-7|-|TRBV28|15|-
TGTGCCAGCAGCCCCCGGACCGCGGAAACCTACGAGCAGTACTTC
CASSPRTAETYEQYF
>TRBJ2-2|-|TRBV29-1|13|TRBD2
TGCAGCGCCCAGAGCGGGGGCACCGGGGAGCTGTTTTTT
CSAQSGGTGELFF
>TRBJ1-2|many|TRBV7-2|15|-
TGTGCCAGCAGCTCTGGGGGGCTCCTTAACTATGGCTACACCTTC
CASSSGGLLNYGYTF
>TRBJ2-3|few|TRBV5-5|14|-
TGTGCCAGCAGCCAAACTTACAGGGAAGATACGCAGTATTTT
CASSQTYREDTQYF
>TRBJ1-1|few|TRBV7-9|12|-
TGTGCCAACCAGGCGGAATATAGTGAAGCTTTCTTT
CANQAEYSEAFF
>TRBJ2-5|many|TRBV7-9|14|-
TGTGCCAGCAGCTTAATGGCCGTCCGGGAGACCCAGTACTTC
CASSLMAVRETQYF
>TRBJ1-5|-|TRBV24-1|15|-
TGTGCCACCAGTGATCAGGGACGTGACAGCCGACCCCAGCATTTT
CATSDQGRDSRPQHF
>TRBJ1-2|-|TRBV28|16|TRBD1
TGTGCCAGCAGTCCCTTGACAGGGATGTCCCTCTATGGCTACACCTTC
CASSPLTGMSLYGYTF
>TRBJ1-1|-|TRBV5-5|14|-
TGTGCCAGCAGCGGGGGGACTATGAACACTGAAGCTTTCTTT
CASSGGTMNTEAFF
>TRBJ1-6|few|TRBV30|14|-
TGTGCCTGGAGTGACCGTTCTCCCAGCTCACCCCTCCACTTT
CAWSDRSPSSPLHF
>TRBJ2-7|many|TRBV5-1|13|-
TGCGCCAGCAGCACATCAGGCTCCTACGAGCAGTACTTC
CASSTSGSYEQYF
>TRBJ1-1|-|TRBV11-2|15|-
TGTGCCAGCAGCTTATTCCCGACGGTGAACACTGAAGCTTTCTTT
CASSLFPTVNTEAFF
>TRBJ2-1|many|TRBV29-1|13|TRBD2
TGCGGAATAGCGGGGGGGCTTTGGAATGAGCAGTTCTTC
CGIAGGLWNEQFF
>TRBJ2-3|-|TRBV5-4|14|-
TGTGCCAGCAGCCACTCCTGGTCGGCAGATACGCAGTATTTT
CASSHSWSADTQYF
>TRBJ1-3|few|TRBV12-3/TRBV12-4|15|-
TGTGCCAGCAGTTTTCAGGCAGGCCCTGGAAACACCATATATTTT
CASSFQAGPGNTIYF
>TRBJ2-3|many|TRBV27|14|-
TGTGCCAGCAGTTCGCAGGGTGGGTCAGATACGCAGTATTTT
CASSSQGGSDTQYF
>TRBJ1-2|-|TRBV20-1|15|TRBD1
TGCAGTGCTTCCTCGGGACAGGGAAAAAGCTGTGGCTACACCTTC
CSASSGQGKSCGYTF
>TRBJ1-3|-|TRBV9|15|-
TGTGCCAGCAGCGCTGGGACGGTCTCTGGAAACACCATATATTTT
CASSAGTVSGNTIYF
>TRBJ1-1|-|TRBV3-1|17|TRBD1
TGTGCCAGCAGCCCCGAGGGACAGCCAACATTGAACACTGAAGCTTTCTTT
CASSPEGQPTLNTEAFF
>TRBJ2-3|-|TRBV11-2|15|-
TGTGCCAGCAGCTTAGATCAGGGGAACACAGATACGCAGTATTTT
CASSLDQGNTDTQYF
>TRBJ2-7|few|TRBV28|13|-
TGTGCCAGCAGTTCCACGACAGCCTACGAGCAGTACTTC
CASSSTTAYEQYF
>TRBJ2-7|-|TRBV11-1|13|-
TGTGCCAGCAGCTTAGGCCAGCGACGCGGGCAGTACTTC
CASSLGQRRGQYF
>TRBJ2-1|-|TRBV28|16|TRBD2
TGTGCCAGCTTACCCGGACTAGCGGGGGGGTACAATGAGCAGTTCTTC
CASLPGLAGGYNEQFF
>TRBJ2-1|-|TRBV11-2|15|TRBD2
TGTGCCAGCACCTCAGAGGCGGGGGGCATGGATGAGCAGTTCTTC
CASTSEAGGMDEQFF
>TRBJ2-1|many|TRBV4-2|15|-
TGTGCCAGCAGCCAAGAGGGTAGGGGGGGCAATGAGCAGTTCTTC
CASSQEGRGGNEQFF
>TRBJ1-5|few|TRBV28|14|-
TGTGCCAGCAGTTTTAGGGTCGGCAATCAGCCCCAGCATTTT
CASSFRVGNQPQHF
>TRBJ1-3|-|TRBV9|14|-
TGTGCCAGCAGCCCGGACGTTTCTGGAAACACCATATATTTT
CASSPDVSGNTIYF
>TRBJ1-5|-|TRBV28|15|-
TGTGCCAGCAGTTCGACGTTGGCGGGCAATCAGCCCCAGCATTTT
CASSSTLAGNQPQHF
>TRBJ1-6|-|TRBV7-9|15|-
TGTGCCAGCAGCTTAGCAGGGGCCTATAATTCACCCCTCCACTTT
CASSLAGAYNSPLHF
>TRBJ2-1|-|TRBV3-1|11|-
TGCGCCAGCAGCCAAGTTGGTGAGCAGTTCTTC
CASSQVGEQFF
>TRBJ1-6|few|TRBV20-1|16|TRBD1
TGCAGTGCTAGAGATCCCACAGGGGCTGATAATTCACCCCTCCACTTT
CSARDPTGADNSPLHF
>TRBJ2-7|few|TRBV19|14|TRBD1
TGTGCCAGTAGTATGAGGGGACAGCTCTACGAGCAGTACTTC
CASSMRGQLYEQYF
>TRBJ2-1|-|TRBV7-2|16|-
TGTGCCAGCAGCCGATTCGGGTTGAGCTCCTACAATGAGCAGTTCTTC
CASSRFGLSSYNEQFF
>TRBJ1-1|-|TRBV28|15|-
TGTGCCAGCAGTCCGTCGGGGGGAGGGAACACTGAAGCTTTCTTT
CASSPSGGGNTEAFF
>TRBJ2-4|once|TRBV7-8|15|TRBD1
TGTGCCAGCAGTTTTCCCGGGACAGAAGTCTACGAGCGGTACTTC
CASSFPGTEVYERYF
>TRBJ2-1|-|TRBV18|13|-
TGTGCCAGCTCTTCGGGCGTGGCACCTAAGCAGTTCTTC
CASSSGVAPKQFF
>TRBJ2-5|-|TRBV21-1|18|-
TGTGCCAGCATCCCTACGGGGGACAGGGGGCTTATCGGCCAGACCCAGTACTTC
CASIPTGDRGLIGQTQYF
>TRBJ1-4|many|TRBV18|15|-
TGTGCCAGCTCACCACGCCCGGGGGCCGATGAAAAACTGTTTTTT
CASSPRPGADEKLFF
>TRBJ2-3|-|TRBV7-9|16|-
TGTGCCAGCAGCTTTGGAACAGGAGGCAGCACAGATACGCAGTATTTT
CASSFGTGGSTDTQYF
>TRBJ2-1|few|TRBV24-1|17|-
TGTGCCACCAGTGATTCTAGCGGTACAGGGCTGGTCAATGAGCAGTTCTTC
CATSDSSGTGLVNEQFF
>TRBJ1-6|few|TRBV6-1|16|-
TGTGCCAGCAGTAGTTACACAAGCTCCTATAATTCACCCCTCCACTTT
CASSSYTSSYNSPLHF